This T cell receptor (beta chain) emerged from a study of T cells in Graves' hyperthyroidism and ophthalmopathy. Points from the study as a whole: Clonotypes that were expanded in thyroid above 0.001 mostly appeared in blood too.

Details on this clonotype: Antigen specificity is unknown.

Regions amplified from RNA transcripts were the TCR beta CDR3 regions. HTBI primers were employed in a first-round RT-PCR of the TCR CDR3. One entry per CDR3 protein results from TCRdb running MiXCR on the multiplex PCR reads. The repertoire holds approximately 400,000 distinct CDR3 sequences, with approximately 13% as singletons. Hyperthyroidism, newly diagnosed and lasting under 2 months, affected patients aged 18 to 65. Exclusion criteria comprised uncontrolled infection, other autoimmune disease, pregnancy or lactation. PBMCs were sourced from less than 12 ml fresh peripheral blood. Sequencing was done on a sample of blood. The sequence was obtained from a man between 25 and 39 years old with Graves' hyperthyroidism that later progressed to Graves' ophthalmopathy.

CDR3 DNA: TGTGCCAGCAGTCGACAGGGTGTCCGAGATACGCAGCATTTT. As protein: CASSRQGVRDTQHF. The chain combines TRBV7-9 with TRBJ2-3; 7 nucleotides agree with TRBD1. The DNA end favors TRBJ1-5, so the J call may be wrong. This CDR3 spans 14 amino acids. Per germline, CDR1 SEHNR and CDR2 FQNEAQ (reference sequence).